This record concerns one T cell receptor beta chain sequence. Its matching antigen is unknown. This entry belongs to a study of siplizumab effects on memory and regulatory T cells. Notes on the study in general: Roughly 80-96% of proliferating clones (CD4+ or CD8+) could not be assigned a naive or memory phenotype. Whether the proliferating Tregs (from siplizumab cultures) were suppressive was not confirmed. Memory T cells appeared less diverse than naive cells, which seemed to contribute substantially to alloresponse.

Every sample had approximately 100,000 of its TCR templates assayed. The method was immunoSEQ multiplex PCR; TCRdb's version includes in-frame clones alone and lacks a portion of them. The sample holds more than 95,000 clones; about 93% are singletons and the top ten take about 0.34%. V was pared by 6 bases and J by 6 bases, with 6 bases of the junction left unmatched. Per the germline V gene, CDR1 is MNHNS and CDR2 is SASEGT. This CDR3 is built from 15 residues. The rearrangement uses TRBV6-1 and TRBJ2-3; 13 bases fit TRBD2. The specimen sequenced was CD4+ T cells sorted from blood. This sequence was found in a human donor in good health. Here the CDR3 DNA reads TGTGCCAGCAGCCAACTAGCGGGGGGGCCCGATACGCAGTATTTT. This gives the protein CASSQLAGGPDTQYF.